The 29 T cell receptor beta chains below were found in one sample sequenced in a study of T cell changes during pregnancy in multiple sclerosis. The protocol was immunoSEQ multiplex PCR, while the TCRdb copy is restricted to in-frame clones and leaves out a portion. The sample comprises 95,000 to 100,000 clones, roughly nine tenths of which are singletons, and about 2.5% rests with the top ten. Sequenced here: peripheral blood, sampled after pregnancy. The receptors derive from a female donor in good health, enrolled as a control in a pregnancy study.

The rearrangement links TRBV7-9 to TRBJ1-4; tentatively, D is TRBD1 (5 bases). Germline V CDR1 and CDR2: SEHNR, FQNEAQ (reference sequence). V lost 0 bases and J 5 bases, leaving 10 bases between the germline ends. CDR3 length: 15 amino acids. The CDR3 region is CASSLATGANEKLFF. As DNA, the CDR3 is TGTGCCAGCAGCTTAGCTACTGGGGCAAATGAAAAACTGTTTTTT.

This sequence joins TRBV11-2 and TRBJ2-1; 7 positions agree with TRBD2. CDR3 length: 14 residues. The V segment lost 1 base and the J segment 9 bases; nucleotides outside the gene matches: 6. Looked up from germline, CDR1 is SGHAT and CDR2 is FQNNGV. The CDR3 region is CASSLGGGESEQFF. DNA of the CDR3: TGTGCCAGCAGCTTAGGGGGAGGGGAGAGTGAGCAGTTCTTC. Full variable domain (remainder filled in from reference TRBV11-2 and TRBJ2-1): EAGVAQSPRYKIIEKRQSVAFWCNPISGHATLYWYQQILGQGPKLLIQFQNNGVVDDSQLPKDRFSAERLKGVDSTLKIQPAKLEDSAVYLCASSLGGGESEQFFGPGTRLTVL.

The chain has TRBV7-2 and TRBJ1-2, with D tentatively TRBD1 (6 bases). This CDR3 is 15 amino acids long. Deletions cut 1 base from V and 7 bases from J, with 16 bases between. Germline V gene lookup returns CDR1 SGHTA and CDR2 FQGNSA. The CDR3: CASSLVLEGGGGYTF. CDR3 nucleotides: TGTGCCAGCAGCTTAGTTTTAGAGGGAGGGGGTGGCTACACCTTC.

The DNA of the CDR3 is TGTGCCAGCAGTTTCCCAGGGTCCGCTGAAGCTTTCTTT. It yields the protein CASSFPGSAEAFF. V usage is TRBV28 and J usage is TRBJ1-1, with D possibly TRBD1 on 5 matching bases. With 3 bases removed from V and 6 bases from J, the gap between germline ends came to 11 bases. Germline loops: CDR1 MDHEN, CDR2 SYDVKM. The CDR3 length is 13 residues.

The rearrangement uses TRBV5-1 and TRBJ2-7; 7 positions agree with TRBD2. CDR3 length equals 14 residues. With 7 bases clipped from V and 2 bases from J, the junction kept 9 bases outside the gene matches. Per germline, CDR1 SGHRS and CDR2 YFSETQ. The CDR3 nucleotides read TGCGCCAGCGGCCCAGCGGGGCGCACCTACGAGCAGTACTTC. Protein: CASGPAGRTYEQYF.

CDR3 bases: TGTGCCAGTAGTGCTCTCTGGGCCTCCTACAATGAGCAGTTCTTC. Translating gives CASSALWASYNEQFF. The chain has TRBV19 and TRBJ2-1, with D uncertain. Trimming removed 5 bases from V and 0 bases from J, with 11 bases in between. CDR1 is LNHDA, CDR2 SQIVND, per germline (reference sequence). CDR3 size: 15 residues.

This clone was recorded only once. The chain recombines TRBV28 with TRBJ1-1, with D maybe TRBD1 (5 bases). Germline V gene data show CDR1 as MDHEN and CDR2 as SYDVKM. V was shortened by 4 bases and J by 6 bases, with 18 bases between the two germline ends. The CDR3 spans 15 residues. As DNA, the CDR3 is TGTGCCAGCAGTTCCCGGTGGGGGGGATACGCTGAAGCTTTCTTT. Translating it yields CASSSRWGGYAEAFF.

The CDR3 coding sequence is TGTGCCAGCAGAGCGACAGGGGGGGAAAAACTGTTTTTT. This translates into CASRATGGEKLFF. This rearrangement joins TRBV5-6 to TRBJ1-4, with 9 bases that match TRBD1. Trimming removed 5 bases from V and 8 bases from J; junction bases left unmatched: 4. Germline assignment: CDR1 SGHDT and CDR2 YYEEEE. CDR3 size: 13 residues.

The V call is TRBV5-3, the J call TRBJ2-7; 7 bases agree with TRBD1. TRBV5-3 is labeled an ORF, and its function is uncertain. After removal of 4 bases from V and 1 base from J, the junction contained 17 bases not matched to a gene. The CDR3 is 18 amino acids. CDR3 nucleotide sequence: TGTGCCAGAAGCCCGAACGCAAACCGGGACAGAGTTTCCTACGAGCAGTACTTC. Residues: CARSPNANRDRVSYEQYF.

CDR3 sequence reads: CASSEPTGNTEAFF. CDR3 bases: TGTGCCAGCAGTGAGCCCACCGGGAACACTGAAGCTTTCTTT. The genes are TRBV2 and TRBJ1-1; no definite D call. This CDR3 region has 14 residues. Trimming pared 3 bases from V and 1 base from J, leaving 9 bases between. Germline assignment: CDR1 SNHLY and CDR2 FYNNEI.

This chain uses TRBV7-8 with TRBJ2-6; tentatively, D is TRBD1 (5 bases). Germline V CDR1 and CDR2: SGHVS, FQNEAQ. There are 17 residues in the CDR3. Between the trimmed V and J ends, which lost 0 bases and 2 bases, there was a span of 11 bases. The chain's CDR3 is CASSLALDIAGANVLTF. In DNA form, the CDR3 reads TGTGCCAGCAGCTTAGCCTTGGACATCGCTGGGGCCAACGTCCTGACTTTC. Together with reference TRBV7-8 and TRBJ2-6, the CDR3 gives the full variable domain: GAGVSQSPRYKVAKRGQDVALRCDPISGHVSLFWYQQALGQGPEFLTYFQNEAQLDKSGLPSDRFFAERPEGSVSTLKIQRTQQEDSAVYLCASSLALDIAGANVLTFGAGSRLTVL.

V and J are TRBV19 and TRBJ2-1; the match to TRBD2 covers 7 bases. Trimming took 1 base from V and 8 from J; bases not matched to a gene: 5. Germline loops: CDR1 LNHDA, CDR2 SQIVND (reference sequence). The CDR3 spans 14 residues. The CDR3 protein is CASSIGGGPDEQFF. The DNA for the CDR3 is TGTGCCAGTAGTATAGGGGGAGGGCCAGATGAGCAGTTCTTC.

The chain is built from TRBV28 and TRBJ1-3; D not certain. Per the germline V gene, CDR1 is MDHEN and CDR2 is SYDVKM. The V and J ends lost 4 bases and 0 bases respectively, with 13 bases between them. This CDR3 region has 16 residues. CDR3 amino acids: CASSSRHMSSGNTIYF. DNA for the CDR3: TGTGCCAGCAGTTCACGACACATGAGCTCTGGAAACACCATATATTTT. The full variable domain, in which reference TRBV28 and TRBJ1-3 provide the parts outside the CDR3, is DVKVTQSSRYLVKRTGEKVFLECVQDMDHENMFWYRQDPGLGLRLIYFSYDVKMKEKGDIPEGYSVSREKKERFSLILESASTNQTSMYLCASSSRHMSSGNTIYFGEGSWLTVV.

This chain joins TRBV7-9 and TRBJ2-7; D is undetermined. Between the trimmed V and J ends, which lost 6 bases and 3 bases, there was a span of 12 bases. Germline values: CDR1 SEHNR, CDR2 FQNEAQ (reference sequence). The CDR3 spans 13 residues. CDR3 in DNA: TGTGCCAGCAGTGTATTAAGCAACTACGAGCAGTACTTC. This gives the protein CASSVLSNYEQYF.

The CDR3 region is CASSQDWGGREKLFF. The CDR3 bases are TGCGCCAGCAGCCAAGATTGGGGAGGGAGGGAAAAACTGTTTTTT. The J gene is TRBJ1-4, the V gene TRBV4-1, with D unresolved. The germline gives CDR1 MGHRA, CDR2 YSYEKL. CDR3 length: 15 residues. V lost 0 bases to trimming and J lost 8 bases, with 13 bases between them.

The V gene is TRBV4-1, the J gene TRBJ2-5; 11 bases align to TRBD2. This CDR3 region has 15 residues. CDR1 MGHRA and CDR2 YSYEKL come from the germline V gene. V was clipped by 1 base and J by 4 bases; unmatched bases: 2. This CDR3 is CASSQGTSGRETQYF. CDR3 nucleotides: TGCGCCAGCAGCCAAGGAACTAGCGGGAGAGAGACCCAGTACTTC.

This clone appeared a single time. One end of the junction varies from germline; a read error may be responsible. The chain couples TRBV4-2 to TRBJ2-1; 7 bases are shared with TRBD1. The CDR3 loop spans 11 amino acids. Germline loops: CDR1 LGHNA, CDR2 YNFKEQ. CDR3 protein: CTSSHTGVQFF. The CDR3 DNA is TGTACCAGCAGCCATACAGGGGTGCAGTTCTTC.

The chain is built from TRBV7-8 and TRBJ1-1, with D possibly being TRBD1 (6 bases). Germline V gene data show CDR1 as SGHVS and CDR2 as FQNEAQ. Trimming stripped 5 bases from V and 3 bases from J, with 16 bases between. This CDR3 spans 15 amino acids. CDR3 coding DNA: TGTGCCAGCAGCGGACGACAGGAACGGGACACTGAAGCTTTCTTT. Encoded protein: CASSGRQERDTEAFF.

The chain recombines TRBV25-1 with TRBJ1-6; D is perhaps TRBD1 (6 bases). With 3 bases removed from V and 11 bases from J, the gap between germline ends came to 11 bases. The CDR3 has 13 residues. The germline V gene encodes CDR1 MGHDK and CDR2 SYGVNS. The DNA for the CDR3 is TGTGCCAGCAGTGAGCAGGGGCAGACACCCCTCCACTTT. It specifies CASSEQGQTPLHF.

V gene TRBV6-4 combines with J gene TRBJ2-3; TRBD1 aligns across 9 bases. The CDR3 has 15 amino acids. V lost 3 bases, J lost 4 bases, and 5 bases stayed unmatched. CDR1 is MRHNA, CDR2 SNTAGT, per germline. DNA of the CDR3: TGTGCCAGCAGTGATAAAGACAGGGGGTCAGATACGCAGTATTTT. Its protein product is CASSDKDRGSDTQYF.

The V gene is TRBV6-1, the J gene TRBJ2-1; D may be TRBD2 (5 bases). V was clipped by 1 base and J by 0 bases, with 13 bases between them. The CDR3 runs to 17 residues. CDR1 and CDR2 from the germline V gene are MNHNS and SASEGT. In nucleotides, the CDR3 is TGTGCCAGCAGTGAAGAGGGAGACACCAGCTCCTACAATGAGCAGTTCTTC. This translates into CASSEEGDTSSYNEQFF.

V is TRBV7-9 and J is TRBJ2-3; perhaps TRBD2 as D (6 bases). V lost 3 bases to trimming and J lost 4 bases, with 8 bases between them. Germline V gives CDR1 SEHNR, CDR2 FQNEAQ (reference sequence). The CDR3 is 13 residues long. CDR3 loop: CASSLEGSDTQYF. In DNA form, the CDR3 reads TGTGCCAGCAGCTTGGAGGGCTCAGATACGCAGTATTTT.

The sample holds a few counts of this clone. This chain connects TRBV28 to TRBJ2-7; D might be TRBD2 (5 bases). The germline gives CDR1 MDHEN, CDR2 SYDVKM. Trimming left V 4 bases short and J 6 bases short, with 19 bases between. This CDR3 is built from 15 residues. The CDR3 here is CASSYLRSTGSEQYF. The CDR3 nucleotides are TGTGCCAGCAGTTATCTTCGATCAACGGGAAGCGAGCAGTACTTC.

The rearrangement uses TRBV6-5 and TRBJ2-1; TRBD2 matches at 10 bases. V was clipped by 8 bases and J by 7 bases; unmatched bases: 11. The CDR3 has 15 amino acids. CDR1 is MNHEY and CDR2 is SVGAGI in the germline V gene. The chain's CDR3 is CASLKLAGTRNEQFF. As DNA, the CDR3 is TGTGCCAGCCTGAAACTAGCGGGGACCCGAAATGAGCAGTTCTTC.

The J gene is TRBJ1-4, the V gene TRBV5-1; TRBD1 matches at 9 bases. V lost 4 bases to trimming and J lost 5 bases; unmatched junction nucleotides: 9. This CDR3 comprises 16 residues. Looked up from germline, CDR1 is SGHRS and CDR2 is YFSETQ. The CDR3 sequence: CASSPPGQGRNEKLFF. The CDR3 region has the DNA TGCGCCAGCAGCCCACCGGGACAGGGACGAAATGAAAAACTGTTTTTT.

The chain has TRBV11-3 and TRBJ2-7; TRBD1 matches 9 bases. After removal of 5 bases from V and 3 bases from J, the junction contained 8 bases not matched to a gene. This CDR3 region has 15 residues. Germline-derived CDR1 and CDR2 are SGHNT and YENEEA. CDR3 nucleotide sequence: TGTGCCAGCAGCGAAGCCGGGACAGGGAACTACGAGCAGTACTTC. Amino acids: CASSEAGTGNYEQYF. The entire variable domain, with the rest obtained from reference TRBV11-3 and TRBJ2-7, is as follows: EAGVVQSPRYKIIEKKQPVAFWCNPISGHNTLYWYLQNLGQGPELLIRYENEEAVDDSQLPKDRFSAERLKGVDSTLKIQPAELGDSAVYLCASSEAGTGNYEQYFGPGTRLTVT.

The table lists this clone with a count of one. The V gene is TRBV15, the J gene TRBJ2-3, with D unclear. Trimming left V 3 bases short and J 2 bases short, with 9 bases between. The CDR3 totals 14 residues. CDR1 and CDR2 from the germline V gene are LNHNV and YYDKDF (reference sequence). The CDR3 sequence: CATSRSTFTDTQYF. The DNA of the CDR3 is TGTGCCACCAGCAGGTCTACCTTCACAGATACGCAGTATTTT.

The chain carries TRBV6-1 and TRBJ1-1, with D tentatively TRBD1 (6 bases). The CDR3 extends over 14 amino acids. V was shortened by 7 bases and J by 0 bases, with 12 bases between the two germline ends. The germline V gene has CDR1 MNHNS and CDR2 SASEGT. CDR3 residues: CASTNTGMNTEAFF. The CDR3 region has the DNA TGTGCCAGCACCAATACAGGGATGAACACTGAAGCTTTCTTT.

The chain uses TRBV7-9 and TRBJ2-7, with 11 positions matching TRBD2. V lost 4 bases and J lost 1; bases outside the gene matches: 3. The CDR3 is 15 residues long. Per the germline V gene, CDR1 is SEHNR and CDR2 is FQNEAQ (reference sequence). CDR3 protein: CASSYLAGGSYEQYF. The DNA of the CDR3 is TGTGCCAGCAGCTACCTAGCGGGGGGATCCTACGAGCAGTACTTC. Full variable domain (outside the CDR3, taken from reference TRBV7-9 and TRBJ2-7): DTGVSQNPRHKITKRGQNVTFRCDPISEHNRLYWYRQTLGQGPEFLTYFQNEAQLEKSRLLSDRFSAERPKGSFSTLEIQRTEQGDSAMYLCASSYLAGGSYEQYFGPGTRLTVT.